This T cell receptor beta chain is drawn from a study of identical twins (dated by TCRdb to about 2016). Context from the whole study: The study deep-sequenced TCR alpha and beta repertoires from monozygotic twins, unrelated adults of various ages and cord blood to test whether fetal clonotypes persist. To rule out contamination, the twin experiments were replicated at different times with different library preparation protocols.

All donors were healthy Caucasians. Three pairs of female monozygotic twins, all aged about 18 to 29 years, made up the twin cohort. Positive isolation kits from Invitrogen were used to isolate CD4+ and CD8+ T cell populations. Overall study outcomes, separate from this receptor: In monozygotic twins, recombination models systematically underestimated out-of-frame TCR alpha sharing, but the models matched the sharing seen between unrelated individuals. Abundant cord blood beta clonotypes carried fewer insertions; young adult naive repertoires showed a weaker similar trend, while memory repertoires showed none. Zero-insertion analyses could be partly confounded by invariant T cells such as MAIT and iNKT, although diverse VJ usage argued against such confounding for most clonotypes. Conclusions relied on cross-sectional statistical analysis, since the same donors could not be followed over many years. The excess sharing between twins in beta out-of-frame sequences was weaker because fewer shared sequences reduced the signal-to-noise ratio. Out-of-frame TCR alpha sequences shared between twins showed an excess of low generation-probability sequences compared with coincidental sharing between unrelated individuals.

CDR1 SGHRS and CDR2 YFSETQ were looked up in the germline V gene. V loses 0 bases of germline sequence and J loses 0 bases, and the interval between the two ends is 18 bases. The CDR3 runs 18 amino acids, cysteine and phenylalanine included. The entry retains the CDR3 DNA only, 54 bases that are in frame from base 1. Concerning this clonotype: Its antigen has not been determined. No much larger clonotype is one base removed from it; base qualities were not supplied.

Library construction relied on 5' RACE. Reads for this sample came from an Illumina HiSeq 2000. A universal primer binding site was added through template switching, and the final cDNA carried a unique molecular identifier so that TCR cDNA molecules could be counted accurately. Specific primers in the conserved constant-segment region were used to synthesize first-strand cDNA for the TCR alpha and beta chains. To control for contamination, every cDNA library carried two barcodes: a SMART-Mk sample barcode plus Illumina barcodes. TruSeq adapter sequences along with Illumina sample barcodes were introduced in two successive PCR steps. TCR alpha and beta cDNA libraries were sequenced on the Illumina HiSeq platform with custom primers. As for the original processing: MiGEC processed the raw reads to extract unique molecular identifiers, while MiXCR was used to determine the CDR3 positions. For each individual, recombination models were inferred using an EM algorithm with the repgenHMM and IGoR tools. The analysis of shared clonotypes was done with the tcR package in R, with sharing normalized by the product of cloneset sizes. Out-of-frame nonproductive sequences were analyzed to study raw recombination free of thymic and clonal selection effects. TCRdb handled the public reads itself, with Q25 trimming in fastp and clone calling in MiXCR, and kept productive beta chains. CDR3 protein duplicates are merged, each entry listing the most common genes and DNA. The authors' filters were not applied to this entry. The sample table holds 400,000 to 550,000 distinct CDR3 sequences, of which about 24% were seen once. The top ten hold 2.9% of the sample.

These sequences were also reported in another study, on T cells expressing NK-cell markers. Looking at the second paper: In sorted CD3+CD56+NKG2C+, CD3+CD56+NKG2C- and CD3+CD56-NKG2C+ T-cell subsets from eight donors, TCR beta-chain repertoires were profiled. Among the eight sequenced donors, only one was HCMV-seronegative, while the other seven were HCMV-seropositive. To restrict sorting to alphabetaTCR-expressing T cells, an anti-gammadeltaTCR antibody was added in several experiments. In more than five donors, the dominant CD3+CD56+NKG2C+ clonotypes ranked among the top 10 CD8+ clonotypes, making up roughly 1.0-8% of CD8+ T cells. Those dominant clonotypes were again the most abundant among CD3+CD56-NKG2C+ cells in four donors, at about 25-65%. It remained unclear whether the expanded NKG2C-expressing T cell clones were specific for HCMV antigens. The eight sequenced donors were randomly selected healthy volunteers, three men and five women. HCMV serostatus was determined by detecting HCMV-specific IgG in serum with a commercial ELISA kit. MIGEC was used to demultiplex reads and group reads by UMI, and MiTCR was used to assemble and quantify clonotypes. To exclude erroneous sequences, only TCR cDNA sequences supported by at least two reads were retained. The tcR package was used for downstream repertoire analysis, with clonotypes matched between fractions based on CDR3 nucleotide sequence plus V segment. VDJmatch was used to annotate antigen specificity against VDJdb, with one amino acid substitution in CDR3 permitted.

Sequencing input: CD4+ T cells sorted from blood. This sequence originates from a woman aged 18-30 years in good health. The chain joins TRBV5-1 to TRBJ2-5, and perhaps TRBD1 as D gene, on 5 matching bases. The DNA sequence is as follows: TGCGCCAGCAGCTTGGAGCCCTCTAGGGGATTATACCAAGAGACCCAGTACTTC. It codes for CASSLEPSRGLYQETQYF.